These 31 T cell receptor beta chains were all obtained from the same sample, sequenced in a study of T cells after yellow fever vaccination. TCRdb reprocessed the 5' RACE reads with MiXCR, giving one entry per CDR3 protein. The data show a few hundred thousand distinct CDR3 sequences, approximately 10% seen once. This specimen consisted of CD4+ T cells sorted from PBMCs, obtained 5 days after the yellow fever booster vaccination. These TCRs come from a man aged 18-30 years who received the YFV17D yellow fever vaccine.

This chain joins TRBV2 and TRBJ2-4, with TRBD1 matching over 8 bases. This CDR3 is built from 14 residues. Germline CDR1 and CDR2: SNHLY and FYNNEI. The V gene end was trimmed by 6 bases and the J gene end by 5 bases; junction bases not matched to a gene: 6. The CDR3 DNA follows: TGTGCCAGCAGGCCCGGGACAGGAGAAAACATTCAGTACTTC. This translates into CASRPGTGENIQYF.

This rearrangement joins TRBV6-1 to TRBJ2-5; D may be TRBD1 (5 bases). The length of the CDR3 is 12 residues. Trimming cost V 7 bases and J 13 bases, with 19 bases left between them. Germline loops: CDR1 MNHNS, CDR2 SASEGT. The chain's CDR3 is CASKIKAGNLYF. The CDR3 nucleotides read TGTGCCAGCAAGATCAAAGCAGGGAATTTGTACTTC.

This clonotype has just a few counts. The CDR3 DNA reads as TGTGCCAGCAAGGTCCTCTCCGCGGGGGGGCAGTACTTC. Translated: CASKVLSAGGQYF. The chain uses TRBV2 and TRBJ2-4; 9 bases are shared with TRBD2. V was pared by 7 bases and J by 13 bases, with 11 bases of the junction left unmatched. The germline CDR1 and CDR2 sequences are SNHLY and FYNNEI. This CDR3 comprises 13 residues.

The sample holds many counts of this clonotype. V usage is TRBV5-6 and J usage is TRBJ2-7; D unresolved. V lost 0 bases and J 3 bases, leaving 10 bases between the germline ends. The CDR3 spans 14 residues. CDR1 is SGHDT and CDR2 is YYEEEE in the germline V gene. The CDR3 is CASSLGRKGYEQYV. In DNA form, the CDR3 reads TGTGCCAGCAGCTTGGGACGTAAAGGCTACGAGCAGTACGTC.

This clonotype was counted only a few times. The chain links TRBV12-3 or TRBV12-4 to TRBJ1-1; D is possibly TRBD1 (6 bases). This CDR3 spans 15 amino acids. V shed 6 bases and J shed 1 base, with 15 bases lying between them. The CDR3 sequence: CASSLGRGSNTEAFF. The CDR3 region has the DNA TGTGCCAGCAGCCTCGGGAGGGGGTCGAACACTGAAGCTTTCTTT.

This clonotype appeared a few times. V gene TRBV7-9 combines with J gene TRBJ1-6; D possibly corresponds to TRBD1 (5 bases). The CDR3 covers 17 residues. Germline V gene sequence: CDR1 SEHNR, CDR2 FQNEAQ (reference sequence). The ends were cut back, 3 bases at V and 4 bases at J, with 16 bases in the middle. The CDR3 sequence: CASSFGPGQTYNSPLHF. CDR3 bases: TGTGCCAGCAGCTTCGGCCCAGGACAAACTTATAATTCACCCCTCCACTTT. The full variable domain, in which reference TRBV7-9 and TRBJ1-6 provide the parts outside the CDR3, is DTGVSQNPRHKITKRGQNVTFRCDPISEHNRLYWYRQTLGQGPEFLTYFQNEAQLEKSRLLSDRFSAERPKGSFSTLEIQRTEQGDSAMYLCASSFGPGQTYNSPLHFGNGTRLTVT.

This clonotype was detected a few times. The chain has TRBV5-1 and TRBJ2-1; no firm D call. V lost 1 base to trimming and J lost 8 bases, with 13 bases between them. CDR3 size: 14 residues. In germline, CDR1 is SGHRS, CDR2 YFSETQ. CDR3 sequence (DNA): TGCGCCAGCAGCTTGAATGTCCAACAATATGAGCAGTTCTTC. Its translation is CASSLNVQQYEQFF.

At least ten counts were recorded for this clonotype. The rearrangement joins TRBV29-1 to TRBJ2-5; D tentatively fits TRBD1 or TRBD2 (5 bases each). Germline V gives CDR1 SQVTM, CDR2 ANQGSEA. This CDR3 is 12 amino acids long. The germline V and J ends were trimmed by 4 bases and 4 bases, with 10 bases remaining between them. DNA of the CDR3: TGCAGCGTTGTCAGGGAGAGAGAGACCCAGTACTTC. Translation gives CSVVRERETQYF. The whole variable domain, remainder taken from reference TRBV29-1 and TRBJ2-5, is SAVISQKPSRDICQRGTSLTIQCQVDSQVTMMFWYRQQPGQSLTLIATANQGSEATYESGFVIDKFPISRPNLTFSTLTVSNMSPEDSSIYLCSVVRERETQYFGPGTRLLVL.

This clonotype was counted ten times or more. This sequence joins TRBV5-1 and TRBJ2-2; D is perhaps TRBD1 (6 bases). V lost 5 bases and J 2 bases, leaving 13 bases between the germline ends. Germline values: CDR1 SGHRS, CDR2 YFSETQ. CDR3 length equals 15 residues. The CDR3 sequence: CASSSGQLNTGELFF. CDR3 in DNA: TGCGCCAGCAGTTCGGGACAACTAAACACCGGGGAGCTGTTTTTT.

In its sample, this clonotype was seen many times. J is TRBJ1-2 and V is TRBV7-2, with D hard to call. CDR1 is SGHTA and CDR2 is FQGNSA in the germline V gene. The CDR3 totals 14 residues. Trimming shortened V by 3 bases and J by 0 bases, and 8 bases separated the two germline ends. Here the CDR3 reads CASSFGSPNYGYTF. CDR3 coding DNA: TGTGCCAGCAGCTTTGGATCTCCTAACTATGGCTACACCTTC.

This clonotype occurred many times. This CDR3 reads CASSFGGSTDTQYF. The CDR3 coding sequence is TGCGCCAGCAGCTTCGGGGGCAGCACAGATACGCAGTATTTT. V and J are TRBV5-1 and TRBJ2-3, with D tentatively TRBD1 or TRBD2 (6 bases each). Between the trimmed V and J ends, which lost 2 bases and 0 bases, there was a span of 7 bases. The CDR3 is 14 amino acids. The germline V gene has CDR1 SGHRS and CDR2 YFSETQ.

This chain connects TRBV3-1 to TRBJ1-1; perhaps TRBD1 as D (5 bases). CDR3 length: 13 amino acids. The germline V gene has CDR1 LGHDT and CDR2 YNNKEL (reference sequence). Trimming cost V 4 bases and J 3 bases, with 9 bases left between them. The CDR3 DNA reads TGTGCCAGCAGCCGACAGAGGGACACTGAAGCTTTCTTT. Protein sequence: CASSRQRDTEAFF.

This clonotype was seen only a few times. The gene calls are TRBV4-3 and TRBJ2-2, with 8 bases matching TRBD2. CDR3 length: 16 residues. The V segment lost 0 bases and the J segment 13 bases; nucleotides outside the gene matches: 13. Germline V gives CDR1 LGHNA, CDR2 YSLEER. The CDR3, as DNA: TGCGCCAGCAGCCAAGACATCGCGGGGGGCCCCAGGGCGCTGTTTTTT. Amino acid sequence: CASSQDIAGGPRALFF.

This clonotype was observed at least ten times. DNA for the CDR3: TGTGCCAGCAGTTCCGGACAGGGTAGATTTGTGTCACCCCTCCACTTT. Its protein product is CASSSGQGRFVSPLHF. The chain uses TRBV12-3 or TRBV12-4 and TRBJ1-6; 8 bases are a match to TRBD1. V gave up 4 bases and J gave up 10 bases; unmatched junction bases: 12. The CDR3 covers 16 residues.

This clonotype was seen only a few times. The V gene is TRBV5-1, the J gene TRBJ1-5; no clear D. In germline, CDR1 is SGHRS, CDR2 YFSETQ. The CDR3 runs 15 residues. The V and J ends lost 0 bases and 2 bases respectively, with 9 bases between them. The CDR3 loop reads CASSLDSGGNQPQHF. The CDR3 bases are TGCGCCAGCAGCTTGGATTCTGGGGGCAATCAGCCCCAGCATTTT.

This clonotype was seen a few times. The CDR3 is CASSPWSGGYNEQFF. The CDR3 DNA follows: TGTGCCAGCAGCCCATGGAGCGGGGGTTACAATGAGCAGTTCTTC. This chain connects TRBV7-2 to TRBJ2-1; 8 positions match TRBD2. Germline CDR1 and CDR2: SGHTA and FQGNSA. V lost 5 bases to trimming and J lost 4 bases; unmatched junction nucleotides: 7. The CDR3 contains 15 residues.

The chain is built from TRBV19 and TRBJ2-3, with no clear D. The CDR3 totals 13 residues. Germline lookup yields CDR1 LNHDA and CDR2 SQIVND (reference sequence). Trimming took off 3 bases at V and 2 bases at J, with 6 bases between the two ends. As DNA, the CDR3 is TGTGCCAGTAGTATGGGTCACACAGATACGCAGTATTTT. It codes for CASSMGHTDTQYF.

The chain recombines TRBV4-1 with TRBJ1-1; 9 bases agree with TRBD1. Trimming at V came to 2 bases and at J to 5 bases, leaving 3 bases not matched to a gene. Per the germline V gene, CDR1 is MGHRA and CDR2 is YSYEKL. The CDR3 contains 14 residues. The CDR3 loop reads CASSQPGQGTEAFF. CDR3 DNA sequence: TGCGCCAGCAGCCAACCGGGACAGGGAACTGAAGCTTTCTTT.

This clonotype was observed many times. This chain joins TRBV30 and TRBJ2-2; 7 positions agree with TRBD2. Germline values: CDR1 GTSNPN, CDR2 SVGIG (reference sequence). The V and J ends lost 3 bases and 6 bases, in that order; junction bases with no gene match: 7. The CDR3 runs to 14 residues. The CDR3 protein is CAWRPGLLSGELFF. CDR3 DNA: TGTGCCTGGAGACCGGGACTATTATCCGGGGAGCTGTTTTTT.

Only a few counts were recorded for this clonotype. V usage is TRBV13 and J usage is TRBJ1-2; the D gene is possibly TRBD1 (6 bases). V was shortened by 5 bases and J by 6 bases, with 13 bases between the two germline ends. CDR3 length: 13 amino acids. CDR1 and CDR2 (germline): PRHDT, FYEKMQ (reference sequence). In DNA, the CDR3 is TGTGCCAGCAGCCCCGACAGGCGGCATGGCTACACCTTC. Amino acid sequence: CASSPDRRHGYTF.

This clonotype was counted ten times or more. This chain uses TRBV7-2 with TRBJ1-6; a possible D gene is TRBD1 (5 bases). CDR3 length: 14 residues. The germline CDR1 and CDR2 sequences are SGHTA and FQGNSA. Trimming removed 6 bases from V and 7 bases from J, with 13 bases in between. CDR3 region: CASRPDRSNSPLHF. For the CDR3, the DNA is TGTGCCAGCAGGCCCGACAGAAGCAATTCACCCCTCCACTTT.

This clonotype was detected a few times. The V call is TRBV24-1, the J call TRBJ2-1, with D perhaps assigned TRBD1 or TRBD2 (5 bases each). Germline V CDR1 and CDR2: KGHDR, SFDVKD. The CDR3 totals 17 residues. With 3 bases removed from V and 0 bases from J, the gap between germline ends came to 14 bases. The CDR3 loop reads CATSDQGRRGSYNEQFF. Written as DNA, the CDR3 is TGTGCCACCAGTGATCAGGGACGCCGGGGCTCCTACAATGAGCAGTTCTTC.

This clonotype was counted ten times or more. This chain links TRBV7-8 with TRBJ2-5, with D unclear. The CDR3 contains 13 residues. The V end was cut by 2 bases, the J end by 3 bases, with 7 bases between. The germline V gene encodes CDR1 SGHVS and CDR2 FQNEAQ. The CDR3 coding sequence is TGTGCCAGCAGCTTAACCGGCAAAGAGACCCAGTACTTC. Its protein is CASSLTGKETQYF.

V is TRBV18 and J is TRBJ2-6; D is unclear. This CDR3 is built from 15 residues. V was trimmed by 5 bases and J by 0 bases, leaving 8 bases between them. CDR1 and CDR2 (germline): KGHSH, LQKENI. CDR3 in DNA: TGTGCCAGCTCAGAGGTATCCTCTGGGGCCAACGTCCTGACTTTC. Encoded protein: CASSEVSSGANVLTF.

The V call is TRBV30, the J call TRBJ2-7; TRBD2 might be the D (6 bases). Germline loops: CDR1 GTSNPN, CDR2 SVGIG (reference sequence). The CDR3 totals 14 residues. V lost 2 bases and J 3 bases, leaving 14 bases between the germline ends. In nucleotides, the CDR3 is TGTGCCTGGAGTTCCAGACTAGGCTACTACGAGCAGTACTTC. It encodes CAWSSRLGYYEQYF.

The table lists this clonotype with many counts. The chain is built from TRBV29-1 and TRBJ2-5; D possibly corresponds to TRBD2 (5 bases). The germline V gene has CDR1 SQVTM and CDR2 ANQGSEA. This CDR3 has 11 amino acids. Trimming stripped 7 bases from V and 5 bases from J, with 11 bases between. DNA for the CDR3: TGCAGCGGGACTTTGGGGGAGACCCAGTACTTC. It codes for CSGTLGETQYF.

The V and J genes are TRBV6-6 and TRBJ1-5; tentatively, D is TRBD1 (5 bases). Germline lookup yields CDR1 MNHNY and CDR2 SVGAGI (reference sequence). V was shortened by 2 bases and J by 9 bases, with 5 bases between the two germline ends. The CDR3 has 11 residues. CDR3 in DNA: TGTGCCAGCAGTTACCAGGGGCCCCAGCATTTT. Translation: CASSYQGPQHF.

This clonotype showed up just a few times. For the CDR3, the DNA is TGTGCCAGCAGCCCGTGGACAGGCACGCTTGGCTCACCCCTCCACTTT. Translating it yields CASSPWTGTLGSPLHF. The V and J genes are TRBV11-1 and TRBJ1-6; 7 nucleotides line up with TRBD1. This CDR3 contains 16 residues. CDR1 and CDR2 from the germline V gene are SGHAT and FQDESV (reference sequence). Losses at the gene ends were 5 bases for V and 10 bases for J; bases not matched to a gene: 14.

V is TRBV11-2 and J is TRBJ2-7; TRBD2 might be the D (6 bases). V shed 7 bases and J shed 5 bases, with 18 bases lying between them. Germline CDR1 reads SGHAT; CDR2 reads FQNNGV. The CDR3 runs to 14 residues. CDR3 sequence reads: CASTLGGGSNEQYF. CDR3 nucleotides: TGTGCCAGCACCCTAGGCGGAGGGAGTAACGAGCAGTACTTC.

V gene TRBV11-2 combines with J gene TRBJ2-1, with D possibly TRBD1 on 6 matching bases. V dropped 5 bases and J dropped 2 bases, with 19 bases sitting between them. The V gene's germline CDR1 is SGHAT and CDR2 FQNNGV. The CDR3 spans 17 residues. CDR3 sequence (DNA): TGTGCCAGCAGCGAGCCAAGGACAGCCACCCCCTACAATGAGCAGTTCTTC. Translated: CASSEPRTATPYNEQFF.

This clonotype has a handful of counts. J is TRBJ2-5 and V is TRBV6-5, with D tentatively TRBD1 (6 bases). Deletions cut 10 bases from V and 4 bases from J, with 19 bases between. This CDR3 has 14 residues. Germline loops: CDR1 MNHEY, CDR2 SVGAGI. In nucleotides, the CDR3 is TGTGCCACAGGGGCCCGACCCAGCGGAGAGACCCAGTACTTC. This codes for CATGARPSGETQYF.